These 20 T cell receptor beta chains came from one sample sequenced in a study of blood T cell repertoires in COVID-19 (dated by TCRdb to 2020 to 2021). The method behind the library was the immunoSEQ multiplex PCR assay. TCRdb provides this immuneACCESS table in a form limited to in-frame rearrangements. Some clones are lacking; in checked studies, under half of them reflect an unresolved V gene, and why the rest are absent is not known. The sample table contains 250,000 to 350,000 clones; only one count was recorded for about 90% of them. In total, the top ten clones hold about 2.2% of the sample. Sequencing was done on a sample of peripheral blood. All receptors come from a woman in her 50s who had recovered from COVID-19.

V is TRBV15 and J is TRBJ2-3; 8 nucleotides align to TRBD2. V gave up 1 base and J gave up 0 bases; unmatched junction bases: 9. CDR3 size: 18 residues. CDR1 is LNHNV, CDR2 YYDKDF, per germline (reference sequence). The CDR3 bases are TGTGCCACCAGCAGAGGGATTTTCGCGGGGGGTAGCACAGATACGCAGTATTTT. Amino acid sequence: CATSRGIFAGGSTDTQYF.

This chain connects TRBV9 to TRBJ1-2; no reliable D call. This CDR3 spans 14 amino acids. V was cut by 0 bases and J by 4 bases, with 10 bases left in between. Looked up from germline, CDR1 is SGDLS and CDR2 is YYNGEE. The CDR3 region has the DNA TGTGCCAGCAGCGTAGGCAACGGTATCTATGGCTACACCTTC. Translation gives CASSVGNGIYGYTF.

This chain connects TRBV19 to TRBJ1-2; D is perhaps TRBD1 (6 bases). CDR3 length equals 17 residues. Germline assignment: CDR1 LNHDA and CDR2 SQIVND (reference sequence). The V end lost 7 bases, the J end lost 4 bases, and 25 bases lay between the germline ends. CDR3: CASTRKRTESFGYGYTF. The CDR3 region has the DNA TGTGCCAGTACCCGAAAAAGGACAGAGTCCTTTGGCTATGGCTACACCTTC.

V and J are TRBV30 and TRBJ1-5; D not resolved. The CDR3 sequence is 13 residues long. Between the trimmed V and J ends, which lost 2 bases and 4 bases, there was a span of 9 bases. CDR1 and CDR2 from the germline V gene are GTSNPN and SVGIG (reference sequence). The CDR3, as DNA: TGTGCCTGGAGTAACAGTGAGAATCAGCCCCAGCATTTT. Its protein is CAWSNSENQPQHF.

Only one count was recorded for this clone. The genes are TRBV14 and TRBJ1-6; D not certain. CDR3 length: 13 amino acids. Trimming left V 4 bases short and J 10 bases short, with 11 bases between. Germline CDR1 SGHDN, CDR2 FVKESK. CDR3 amino acids: CASSPHSRSPLHF. CDR3 DNA sequence: TGTGCCAGCAGCCCCCATAGCAGATCACCCCTCCACTTT.

The chain employs TRBV2 and TRBJ1-5, with a tentative D call TRBD1 (6 bases). The CDR3 is 15 residues long. Germline V gives CDR1 SNHLY, CDR2 FYNNEI. V lost 0 bases to trimming and J lost 6 bases, with 12 bases between them. The CDR3 DNA reads TGTGCCAGCAGTGAAGCTGCAGGGGTGGGTCAGCCCCAGCATTTT. As protein: CASSEAAGVGQPQHF. Filled out from reference TRBV2 and TRBJ1-5, the complete variable domain reads EPEVTQTPSHQVTQMGQEVILRCVPISNHLYFYWYRQILGQKVEFLVSFYNNEISEKSEIFDDQFSVERPDGSNFTLKIRSTKLEDSAMYFCASSEAAGVGQPQHFGDGTRLSIL.

The genes are TRBV5-1 and TRBJ1-1, with D maybe TRBD1 (5 bases). V shed 3 bases and J shed 1 base, with 10 bases lying between them. The CDR3 totals 14 residues. Germline V gene sequence: CDR1 SGHRS, CDR2 YFSETQ. The CDR3 sequence is CASSSGDRNTEAFF. The CDR3 bases are TGCGCCAGCAGCTCGGGCGACAGGAACACTGAAGCTTTCTTT.

The rearrangement joins TRBV3-1 (or the pseudogene TRBV3-2) to TRBJ1-3; no clear D gene. The germline V and J ends were trimmed by 6 bases and 2 bases, with 11 bases remaining between them. CDR3 length: 14 amino acids. Germline V gene lookup returns CDR1 LGHDT and CDR2 YNNKEL (reference sequence). The CDR3 sequence is CASSLAETGNTIYF. In DNA, the CDR3 is TGTGCCAGCAGTCTGGCGGAAACTGGAAACACCATATATTTT.

V and J are TRBV7-9 and TRBJ1-2; 7 nucleotides line up with TRBD1. CDR3 size: 15 residues. The J segment lost 4 bases and the V segment lost 1 base, leaving 6 bases of the junction unmatched. Looked up from germline, CDR1 is SEHNR and CDR2 is FQNEAQ (reference sequence). The CDR3 region has the DNA TGTGCCAGCAGCTTAGTACAGGGGCCTATCTATGGCTACACCTTC. It codes for CASSLVQGPIYGYTF.

The rearrangement joins TRBV9 to TRBJ2-1; 9 positions match TRBD2. The V and J ends lost 3 bases and 5 bases, in that order; junction bases with no gene match: 6. The CDR3 is 15 amino acids. CDR1 and CDR2 from the germline V gene are SGDLS and YYNGEE. The CDR3: CASSAVTSGDNEQFF. The CDR3 DNA follows: TGTGCCAGCAGCGCCGTGACTAGCGGAGACAATGAGCAGTTCTTC.

This rearrangement joins TRBV18 to TRBJ1-1, with 8 positions matching TRBD1. This CDR3 has 15 residues. With V trimmed by 5 bases and J by 1 base, 6 bases remained unmatched. Germline CDR1 and CDR2: KGHSH and LQKENI. In DNA, the CDR3 is TGTGCCAGCTCAGAGACAGGGGCCTGGAACACTGAAGCTTTCTTT. Amino acids: CASSETGAWNTEAFF.

The CDR3 bases are TGTGCCAGCAGCTCGACAGGGCGAGACTATGGCTACACCTTC. As protein: CASSSTGRDYGYTF. V is TRBV7-9 and J is TRBJ1-2; 7 bases are shared with TRBD1. The germline V gene encodes CDR1 SEHNR and CDR2 FQNEAQ (reference sequence). The CDR3 has 14 amino acids. V was pared by 4 bases and J by 3 bases, with 5 bases of the junction left unmatched.

The rearrangement joins TRBV7-9 to TRBJ1-5; the D gene is possibly TRBD1 (6 bases). V dropped 3 bases and J dropped 0 bases, with 15 bases sitting between them. Germline-derived CDR1 and CDR2 are SEHNR and FQNEAQ (reference sequence). This CDR3 has 17 amino acids. CDR3 in DNA: TGTGCCAGCAGCTTTGGCACCGGGACACCTAGCAATCAGCCCCAGCATTTT. Amino acids: CASSFGTGTPSNQPQHF. The variable domain in full, with the rest retrieved from reference TRBV7-9 and TRBJ1-5, is DTGVSQNPRHKITKRGQNVTFRCDPISEHNRLYWYRQTLGQGPEFLTYFQNEAQLEKSRLLSDRFSAERPKGSFSTLEIQRTEQGDSAMYLCASSFGTGTPSNQPQHFGDGTRLSIL.

The rearrangement links TRBV7-2 to TRBJ1-1; D not certain. The germline V gene encodes CDR1 SGHTA and CDR2 FQGNSA. The V end was cut by 5 bases, the J end by 4 bases, with 8 bases between. This CDR3 has 12 residues. The DNA for the CDR3 is TGTGCCAGCAGCCACCCCAGCACTGAAGCTTTCTTT. This sequence encodes CASSHPSTEAFF.

V and J are TRBV4-3 and TRBJ1-1; maybe TRBD1 (6 bases). The CDR3 runs to 13 residues. Trimming pared 3 bases from V and 10 bases from J, leaving 15 bases between. In germline, CDR1 is LGHNA, CDR2 YSLEER. This CDR3 is CASSQIGGYGAFF. The CDR3 nucleotides read TGCGCCAGCAGCCAGATAGGGGGATATGGAGCTTTCTTT.

V and J are TRBV3-1 (or the pseudogene TRBV3-2) and TRBJ1-5; tentative D call: TRBD1 (5 bases). This CDR3 has 15 residues. The ends were cut back, 0 bases at V and 6 bases at J, with 12 bases in the middle. Germline V gene lookup returns CDR1 LGHDT and CDR2 YNNKEL (reference sequence). CDR3 DNA: TGTGCCAGCAGCCAAGATCTTGGGAGGGGTCAGCCCCAGCATTTT. Its translation: CASSQDLGRGQPQHF.

The chain employs TRBV27 and TRBJ1-1, with 8 bases identical to TRBD1. Per germline, CDR1 MNHEY and CDR2 SMNVEV (reference sequence). This CDR3 contains 15 residues. The V gene end was trimmed by 3 bases and the J gene end by 6 bases; junction bases not matched to a gene: 9. In nucleotides, the CDR3 is TGTGCCAGCAGTTTTCTTAGGACAGGGCGCGCTGAAGCTTTCTTT. This translates into CASSFLRTGRAEAFF.

The chain links TRBV9 to TRBJ2-3, with 7 nucleotides matching TRBD1. Germline lookup yields CDR1 SGDLS and CDR2 YYNGEE. This CDR3 has 15 residues. With V trimmed by 3 bases and J by 1 base, 5 bases remained unmatched. In nucleotides, the CDR3 is TGTGCCAGCAGCGAGAGGACAGGCGGCACAGATACGCAGTATTTT. This sequence encodes CASSERTGGTDTQYF.

CDR3 sequence reads: CASSDTSQETQYF. CDR3 coding DNA: TGTGCCAGCAGCGACACTTCCCAAGAGACCCAGTACTTC. J is TRBJ2-5 and V is TRBV12-3 or TRBV12-4; unclear D gene. With 6 bases removed from V and 1 base from J, the gap between germline ends came to 9 bases. The CDR3 loop spans 13 amino acids.

This clone came up a few times. The chain uses TRBV7-9 and TRBJ2-7, with 9 bases identical to TRBD2. Germline assignment: CDR1 SEHNR and CDR2 FQNEAQ (reference sequence). The CDR3 loop spans 18 amino acids. V dropped 2 bases and J dropped 2; count of bases not matched to a gene: 13. The DNA of the CDR3 is TGTGCCAGCAGCTTACTGGGGTTGGCGGGAGGGACAACCTACGAGCAGTACTTC. As protein: CASSLLGLAGGTTYEQYF.